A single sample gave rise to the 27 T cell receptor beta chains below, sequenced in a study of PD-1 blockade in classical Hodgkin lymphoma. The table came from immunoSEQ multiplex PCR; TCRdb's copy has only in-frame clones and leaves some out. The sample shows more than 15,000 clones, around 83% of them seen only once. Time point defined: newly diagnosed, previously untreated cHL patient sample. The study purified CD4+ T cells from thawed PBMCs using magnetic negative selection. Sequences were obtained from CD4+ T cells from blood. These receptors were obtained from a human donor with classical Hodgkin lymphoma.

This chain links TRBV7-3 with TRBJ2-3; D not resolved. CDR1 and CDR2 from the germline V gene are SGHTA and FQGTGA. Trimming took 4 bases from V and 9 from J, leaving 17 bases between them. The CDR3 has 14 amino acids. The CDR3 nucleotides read TGTGCCAGCAGCTCAGGAGATTCGGCCGGAACGCAGTATTTT. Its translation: CASSSGDSAGTQYF.

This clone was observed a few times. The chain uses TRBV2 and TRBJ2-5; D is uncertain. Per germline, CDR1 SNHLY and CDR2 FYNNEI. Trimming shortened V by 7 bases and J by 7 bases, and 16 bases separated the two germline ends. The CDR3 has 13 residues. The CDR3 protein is CASTSIEAGTQYF. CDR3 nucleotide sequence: TGTGCCAGCACCTCAATTGAAGCAGGGACCCAGTACTTC.

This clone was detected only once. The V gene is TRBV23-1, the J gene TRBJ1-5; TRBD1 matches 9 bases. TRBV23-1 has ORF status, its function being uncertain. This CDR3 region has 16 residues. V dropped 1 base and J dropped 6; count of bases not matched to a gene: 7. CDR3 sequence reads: CASSQLGTGGRQPQHF. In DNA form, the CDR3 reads TGCGCCAGCAGTCAATTGGGTACAGGGGGCCGTCAGCCCCAGCATTTT.

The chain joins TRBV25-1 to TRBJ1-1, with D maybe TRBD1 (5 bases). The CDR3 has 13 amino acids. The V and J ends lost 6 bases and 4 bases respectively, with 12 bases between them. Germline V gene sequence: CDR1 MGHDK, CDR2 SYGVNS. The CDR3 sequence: CASRAPGGTEAFF. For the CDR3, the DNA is TGTGCCAGCAGAGCTCCCGGGGGCACTGAAGCTTTCTTT.

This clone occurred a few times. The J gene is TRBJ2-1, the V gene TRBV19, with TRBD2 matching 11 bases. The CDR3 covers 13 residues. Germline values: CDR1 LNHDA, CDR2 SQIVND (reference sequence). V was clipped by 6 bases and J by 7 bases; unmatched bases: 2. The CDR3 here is CASRSSGGNEQFF. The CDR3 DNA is TGTGCCAGTAGATCTAGCGGGGGGAATGAGCAGTTCTTC.

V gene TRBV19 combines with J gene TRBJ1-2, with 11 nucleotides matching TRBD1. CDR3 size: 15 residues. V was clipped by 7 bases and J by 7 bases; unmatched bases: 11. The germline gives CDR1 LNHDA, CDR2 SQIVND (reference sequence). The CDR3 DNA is TGTGCCAGTACTAGTACCCCGGACAGGGGGCTTGGCTACACCTTC. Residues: CASTSTPDRGLGYTF.

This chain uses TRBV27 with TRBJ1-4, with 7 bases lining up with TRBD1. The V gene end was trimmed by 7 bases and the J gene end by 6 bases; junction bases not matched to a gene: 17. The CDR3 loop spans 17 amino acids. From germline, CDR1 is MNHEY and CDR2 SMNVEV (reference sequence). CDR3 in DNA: TGTGCCAGCAAGGCATCCCGGGCCGCCCAGGGGGATGAAAAACTGTTTTTT. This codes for CASKASRAAQGDEKLFF. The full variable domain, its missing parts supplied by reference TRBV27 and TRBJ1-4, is EAQVTQNPRYLITVTGKKLTVTCSQNMNHEYMSWYRQDPGLGLRQIYYSMNVEVTDKGDVPEGYKVSRKEKRNFPLILESPSPNQTSLYFCASKASRAAQGDEKLFFGSGTQLSVL.

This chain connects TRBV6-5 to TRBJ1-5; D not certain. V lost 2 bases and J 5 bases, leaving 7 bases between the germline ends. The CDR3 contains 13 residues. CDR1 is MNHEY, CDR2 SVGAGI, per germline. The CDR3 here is CASSYGDHQPQHF. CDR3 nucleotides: TGTGCCAGCAGTTACGGGGATCATCAGCCCCAGCATTTT.

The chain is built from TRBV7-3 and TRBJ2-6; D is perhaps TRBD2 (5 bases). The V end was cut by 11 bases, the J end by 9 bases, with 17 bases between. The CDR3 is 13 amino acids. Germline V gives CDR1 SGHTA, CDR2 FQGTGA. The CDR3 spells CACRGFFDNVLTF. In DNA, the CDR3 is TGTGCCTGTAGAGGGTTTTTCGACAACGTCCTGACTTTC.

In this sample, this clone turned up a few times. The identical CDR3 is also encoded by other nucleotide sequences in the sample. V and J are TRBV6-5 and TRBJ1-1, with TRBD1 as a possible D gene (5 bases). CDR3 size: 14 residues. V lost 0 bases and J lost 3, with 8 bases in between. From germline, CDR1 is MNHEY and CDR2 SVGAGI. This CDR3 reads CASSYSKGDTEAFF. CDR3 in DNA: TGTGCCAGCAGTTACTCCAAAGGGGACACTGAAGCTTTCTTT.

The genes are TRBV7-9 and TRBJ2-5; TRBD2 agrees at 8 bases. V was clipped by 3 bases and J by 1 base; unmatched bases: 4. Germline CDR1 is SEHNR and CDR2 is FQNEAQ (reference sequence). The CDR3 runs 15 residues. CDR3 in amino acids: CASSLASGFQETQYF. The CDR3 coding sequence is TGTGCCAGCAGCTTGGCTAGCGGGTTCCAAGAGACCCAGTACTTC.

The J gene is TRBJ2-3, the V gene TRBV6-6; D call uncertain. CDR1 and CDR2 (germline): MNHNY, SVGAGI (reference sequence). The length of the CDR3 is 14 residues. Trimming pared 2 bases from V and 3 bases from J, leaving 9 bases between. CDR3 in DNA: TGTGCCAGCAGTTACCGCCCAGGAACAGATACGCAGTATTTT. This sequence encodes CASSYRPGTDTQYF.

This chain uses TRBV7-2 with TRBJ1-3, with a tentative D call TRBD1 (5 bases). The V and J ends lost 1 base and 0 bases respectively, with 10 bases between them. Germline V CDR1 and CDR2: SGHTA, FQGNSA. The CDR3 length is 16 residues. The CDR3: CASSLGGAGSGNTIYF. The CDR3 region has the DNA TGTGCCAGCAGCTTAGGTGGGGCAGGCTCTGGAAACACCATATATTTT.

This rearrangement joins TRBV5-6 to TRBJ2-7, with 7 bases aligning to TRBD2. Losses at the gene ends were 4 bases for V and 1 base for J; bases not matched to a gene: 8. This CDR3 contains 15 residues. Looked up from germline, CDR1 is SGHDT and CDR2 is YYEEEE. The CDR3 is CASSGSGIGSYEQYF. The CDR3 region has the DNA TGTGCCAGCAGCGGAAGCGGGATAGGGTCCTACGAGCAGTACTTC.

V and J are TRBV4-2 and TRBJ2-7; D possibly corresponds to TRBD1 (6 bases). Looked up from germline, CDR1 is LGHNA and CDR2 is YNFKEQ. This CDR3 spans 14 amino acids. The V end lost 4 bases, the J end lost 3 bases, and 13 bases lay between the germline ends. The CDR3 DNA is TGTGCCAGCAGCCGCTCCTTGACAGGCTACGAGCAGTACTTC. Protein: CASSRSLTGYEQYF.

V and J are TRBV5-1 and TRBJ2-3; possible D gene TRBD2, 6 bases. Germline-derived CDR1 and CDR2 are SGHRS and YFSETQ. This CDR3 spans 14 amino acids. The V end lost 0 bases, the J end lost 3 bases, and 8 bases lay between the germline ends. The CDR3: CASSLGRDTDTQYF. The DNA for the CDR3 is TGCGCCAGCAGCTTGGGGCGGGATACAGATACGCAGTATTTT.

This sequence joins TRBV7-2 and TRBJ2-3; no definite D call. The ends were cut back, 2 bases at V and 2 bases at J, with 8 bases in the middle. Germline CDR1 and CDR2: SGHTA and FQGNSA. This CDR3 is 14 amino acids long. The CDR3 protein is CASSLNRNTDTQYF. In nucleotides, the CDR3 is TGTGCCAGCAGCTTAAACAGAAACACAGATACGCAGTATTTT.

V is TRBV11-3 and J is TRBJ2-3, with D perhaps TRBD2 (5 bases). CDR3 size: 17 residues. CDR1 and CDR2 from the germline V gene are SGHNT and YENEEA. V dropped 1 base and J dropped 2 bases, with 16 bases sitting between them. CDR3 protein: CASSLVSGVGATDTQYF. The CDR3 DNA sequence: TGTGCCAGCAGCTTAGTGTCTGGGGTGGGAGCCACAGATACGCAGTATTTT.

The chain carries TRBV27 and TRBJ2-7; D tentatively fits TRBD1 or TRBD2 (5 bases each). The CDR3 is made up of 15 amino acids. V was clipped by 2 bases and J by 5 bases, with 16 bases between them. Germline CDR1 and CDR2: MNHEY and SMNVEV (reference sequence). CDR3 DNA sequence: TGTGCCAGCAGTTTAGAGTTAAGTCGGGACCACGAGCAGTACTTC. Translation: CASSLELSRDHEQYF.

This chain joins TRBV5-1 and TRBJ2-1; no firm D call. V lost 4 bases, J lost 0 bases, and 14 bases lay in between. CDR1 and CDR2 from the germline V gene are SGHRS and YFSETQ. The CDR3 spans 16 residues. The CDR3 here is CASSKARPSSYNEQFF. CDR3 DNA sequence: TGCGCCAGCAGCAAGGCCCGGCCGAGCTCCTACAATGAGCAGTTCTTC.

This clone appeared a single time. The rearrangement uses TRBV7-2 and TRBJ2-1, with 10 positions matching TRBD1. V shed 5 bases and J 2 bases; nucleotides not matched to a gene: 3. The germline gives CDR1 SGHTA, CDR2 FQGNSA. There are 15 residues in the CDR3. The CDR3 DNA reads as TGTGCCAGCAGCCCGACAGGGGGCCCCTACAATGAGCAGTTCTTC. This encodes CASSPTGGPYNEQFF.

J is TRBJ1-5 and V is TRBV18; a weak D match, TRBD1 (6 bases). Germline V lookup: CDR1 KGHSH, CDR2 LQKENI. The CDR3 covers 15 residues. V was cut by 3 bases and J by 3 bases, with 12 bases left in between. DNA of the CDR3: TGTGCCAGCTCACCGGGGACAAACCCCAATCAGCCCCAGCATTTT. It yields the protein CASSPGTNPNQPQHF.

CDR3: CASSFLPRRGRPIAGELFF. CDR3 nucleotides: TGTGCCAGCAGCTTCCTTCCCCGGAGGGGCAGACCAATCGCCGGGGAGCTGTTTTTT. The chain employs TRBV7-9 and TRBJ2-2; possible D gene TRBD2, 6 bases. V was cut by 3 bases and J by 6 bases, with 26 bases left in between. The CDR3 is made up of 19 amino acids. Germline V gene data show CDR1 as SEHNR and CDR2 as FQNEAQ (reference sequence).

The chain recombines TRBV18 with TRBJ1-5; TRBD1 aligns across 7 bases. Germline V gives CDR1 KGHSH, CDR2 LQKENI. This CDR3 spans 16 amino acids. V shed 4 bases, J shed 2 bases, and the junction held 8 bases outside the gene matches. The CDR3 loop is CASSLDRATGNQPQHF. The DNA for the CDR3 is TGTGCCAGCTCACTTGACAGGGCTACGGGCAATCAGCCCCAGCATTTT.

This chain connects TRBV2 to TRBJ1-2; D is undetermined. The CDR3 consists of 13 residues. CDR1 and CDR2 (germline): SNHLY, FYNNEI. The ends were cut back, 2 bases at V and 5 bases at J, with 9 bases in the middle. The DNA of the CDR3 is TGTGCCAGCAGTGAACAGGAGGATTATGGCTACACCTTC. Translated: CASSEQEDYGYTF.

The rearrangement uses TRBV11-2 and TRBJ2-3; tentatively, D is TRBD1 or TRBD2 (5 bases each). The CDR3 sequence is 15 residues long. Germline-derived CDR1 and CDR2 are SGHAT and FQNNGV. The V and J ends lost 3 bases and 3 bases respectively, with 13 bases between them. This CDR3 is CASSFLLGPTDTQYF. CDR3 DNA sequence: TGTGCCAGCAGCTTTCTCTTGGGACCGACAGATACGCAGTATTTT.

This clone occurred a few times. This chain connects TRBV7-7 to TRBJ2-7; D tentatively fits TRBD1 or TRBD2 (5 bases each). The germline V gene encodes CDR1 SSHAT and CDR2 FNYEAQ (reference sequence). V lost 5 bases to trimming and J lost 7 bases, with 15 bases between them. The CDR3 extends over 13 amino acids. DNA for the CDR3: TGTGCCAGCAGCAACCCCGGGACCGGAGAGCAGTACTTC. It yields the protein CASSNPGTGEQYF.